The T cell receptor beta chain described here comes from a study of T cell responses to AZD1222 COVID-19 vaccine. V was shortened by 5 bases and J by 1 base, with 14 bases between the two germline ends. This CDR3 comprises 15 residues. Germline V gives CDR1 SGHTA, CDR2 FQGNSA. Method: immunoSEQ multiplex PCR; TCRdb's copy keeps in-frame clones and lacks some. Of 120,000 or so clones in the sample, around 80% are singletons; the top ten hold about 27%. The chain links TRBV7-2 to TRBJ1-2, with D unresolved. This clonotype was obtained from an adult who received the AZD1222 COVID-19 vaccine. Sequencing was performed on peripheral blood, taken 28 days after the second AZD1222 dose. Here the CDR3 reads CASSARAGGNYGYTF. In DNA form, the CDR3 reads TGTGCCAGCAGCGCAAGGGCAGGAGGTAACTATGGCTACACCTTC.